This TCR beta chain stems from a study of PD-1 blockade in mismatch repair-deficient tumors. As for the study in general: Patients had about 13 mismatch repair-deficient cancer types and were previously treated and progressing.

Here immunoSEQ multiplex PCR was the method, and the copy in TCRdb shows in-frame clones only, minus some. The sample records more than 90,000 clones, 70% to 80% being singletons. The CDR3 contains 11 residues. V lost 2 bases and J lost 9, with 5 bases in between. In germline, CDR1 is SGHDN, CDR2 FVKESK. Notes on the study in general: Rapid post-treatment expansion, then contraction, generally preceding radiologic response, marked tumor-resident clones.

As concerns this clone: The antigen remains undetermined.

The clonotype was recovered from an adult with mismatch repair-deficient cancer. The material sequenced was peripheral blood, taken roughly 13 months after starting pembrolizumab. This sequence joins TRBV14 and TRBJ2-1; unclear D gene. CDR3 protein: CASSQTVEQFF. The CDR3 bases are TGTGCCAGCAGCCAAACAGTTGAGCAGTTCTTC.